The source of this TCR beta chain is a study of blood T cell repertoires in COVID-19. Overall study: Sites across the United States, Italy and Spain contributed samples from acute and convalescent COVID-19.

In the original workflow: Amplification of reference gene primers provided the estimated nucleated cell counts. Produced via immunoSEQ multiplex PCR; TCRdb's table is partial and in-frame only. The D gene and trimming were derived from the DNA, and the V and J assignments and clone size from that table. Seen here are about 140,000 clones, 85% to 90% observed once, and the top ten hold roughly a tenth. Looked up from germline, CDR1 is SGHTA and CDR2 is FQGTGA. CDR3 length: 17 amino acids. V shed 1 base and J 1 base; nucleotides not matched to a gene: 1. V gene TRBV7-3 combines with J gene TRBJ2-2, with TRBD2 identical over 12 bases. The receptor was isolated from a man in his fifties with active or convalescent COVID-19. Sample: peripheral blood. This CDR3 reads CASSLRLAGENTGELFF. CDR3 in DNA: TGTGCCAGCAGCTTAAGACTAGCGGGGGAGAACACCGGGGAGCTGTTTTTT.